This T cell receptor beta chain was sequenced for a study of T cell changes during pregnancy in multiple sclerosis (dated by TCRdb to between 2018 and 2020). At the level of the whole study: The study looked at changes in the T cell repertoire across pregnancy in women with multiple sclerosis.

The library was obtained by the immunoSEQ multiplex PCR assay. The immuneACCESS repertoire file appears here via TCRdb, limited to in-frame rearrangements. These files lack a portion of the clones; in checked studies, under half of the deficit traces to unresolved V genes, and the cause of the others is not known. Here the sample has about 120,000 clones; 93% occur a single time. The top ten clones comprise 6.2% of the sample. Sequences SGHTA (CDR1) and FQGNSA (CDR2) are obtained from the germline V gene. The CDR3 runs 15 residues from the cysteine to the phenylalanine. Left in the record is the CDR3 DNA by itself, 45 bases read in frame from the first base. Relative to germline, V is missing 2 bases and J is missing 6 bases, with 5 bases of the junction outside any gene match. In regard to this clone: Its antigen has not been determined. Base qualities are not recorded, but no much larger clone differs from it by a single base.

The TCR sequence derives from a female donor with multiple sclerosis, enrolled in a pregnancy study. The receptor chain draws on TRBV7-2 and TRBJ2-1; 9 nucleotides in the junction match TRBD1. The specimen was peripheral blood, collected before pregnancy. CDR3 protein: CASSLSGTGPNEQFF. The nucleotide sequence is TGTGCCAGCAGCTTATCCGGGACAGGGCCCAATGAGCAGTTCTTC.